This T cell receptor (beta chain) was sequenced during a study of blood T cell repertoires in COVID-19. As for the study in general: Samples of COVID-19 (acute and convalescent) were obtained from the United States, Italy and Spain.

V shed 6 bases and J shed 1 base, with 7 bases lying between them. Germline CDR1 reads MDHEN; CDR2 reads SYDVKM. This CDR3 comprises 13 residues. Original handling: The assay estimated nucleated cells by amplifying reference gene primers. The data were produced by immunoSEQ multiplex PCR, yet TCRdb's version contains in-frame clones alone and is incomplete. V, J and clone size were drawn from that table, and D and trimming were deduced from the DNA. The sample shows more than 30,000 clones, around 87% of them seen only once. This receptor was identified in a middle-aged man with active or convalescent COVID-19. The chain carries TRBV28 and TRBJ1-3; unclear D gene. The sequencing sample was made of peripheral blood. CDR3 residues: CASRRTSGNTIYF. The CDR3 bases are TGTGCCAGCAGGAGAACTTCTGGAAACACCATATATTTT.